These 4 T cell receptor beta chains were all obtained from the same sample, sequenced in a study of patients and donors after allogeneic stem cell transplantation. TCRdb independently ran MiXCR on the RT-PCR reads; one entry per CDR3 protein. The data hold roughly 960,000 distinct CDR3 sequences, with under 20% observed a single time. The sample consisted of blood, either unsorted or a sorted T cell fraction (not recorded which). These receptors originate from a human donor who was either an allogeneic HSCT recipient or a stem cell or donor lymphocyte infusion donor (not recorded which). It is not recorded whose cells these are; they may come from a transplant donor.

In DNA, the CDR3 is TGTGCCAGCAGCCCGGGACAGGGGTGGCAAGAGACCCAGTACTTC. This translates into CASSPGQGWQETQYF. The chain uses TRBV25-1 and TRBJ2-5; 10 positions match TRBD1. V lost 6 bases, J lost 2 bases, and 6 bases stayed unmatched. The CDR3 spans 15 residues. Germline lookup yields CDR1 MGHDK and CDR2 SYGVNS.

There are a few counts of this clonotype. The J gene is TRBJ2-7, the V gene TRBV20-1; possibly TRBD1 or TRBD2 for D (5 bases each). Looked up from germline, CDR1 is DFQATT and CDR2 is SNEGSKA (reference sequence). This CDR3 has 14 residues. V shed 0 bases and J shed 2 bases, with 11 bases lying between them. CDR3 in DNA: TGCAGTGCTAGAGACCCAGGGACCGCCTACGAGCAGTACTTC. Its translation: CSARDPGTAYEQYF.

The chain couples TRBV9 to TRBJ2-1; D unclear. The CDR3 extends over 16 amino acids. Germline V gene lookup returns CDR1 SGDLS and CDR2 YYNGEE. V was clipped by 0 bases and J by 4 bases, with 14 bases between them. CDR3 residues: CASSVATAGSYNEQFF. The CDR3 nucleotides are TGTGCCAGCAGCGTAGCTACGGCAGGTTCATACAATGAGCAGTTCTTC.

V gene TRBV6-2 or TRBV6-3 combines with J gene TRBJ2-5, with 9 bases fitting TRBD1. Germline V gives CDR1 MNHEY, CDR2 SVGEGT. The CDR3 covers 15 residues. With V trimmed by 4 bases and J by 4 bases, 7 bases remained unmatched. Here the CDR3 DNA reads TGTGCCAGCAGTTCGGACAGGGGCGTCGGAGAGACCCAGTACTTC. This codes for CASSSDRGVGETQYF.